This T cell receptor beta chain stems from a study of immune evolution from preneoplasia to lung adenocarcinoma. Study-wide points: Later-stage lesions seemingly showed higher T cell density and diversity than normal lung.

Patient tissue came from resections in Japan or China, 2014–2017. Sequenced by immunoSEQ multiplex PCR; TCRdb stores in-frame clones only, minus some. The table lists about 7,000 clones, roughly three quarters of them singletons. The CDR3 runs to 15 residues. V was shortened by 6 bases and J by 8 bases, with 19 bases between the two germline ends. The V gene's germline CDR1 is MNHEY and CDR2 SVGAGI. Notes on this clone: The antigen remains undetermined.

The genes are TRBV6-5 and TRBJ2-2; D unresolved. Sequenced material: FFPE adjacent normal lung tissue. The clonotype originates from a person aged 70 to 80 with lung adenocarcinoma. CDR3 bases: TGTGCCAGCAGACTATCCCTTTTTAGACTTGGGGAGCTGTTTTTT. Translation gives CASRLSLFRLGELFF.